Listed here are 23 T cell receptor beta chains from one sample, sequenced in a study of identical twins. TCRdb reanalysed the 5' RACE reads using MiXCR and keeps one entry per CDR3 protein. This table holds 300,000 or so distinct CDR3 sequences, 9.5% found once. The sample was also reused in another study, on yellow fever vaccine responses in identical twins.

Sequencing was performed on CD8+ T cells sorted from blood. All receptors come from a woman aged 18-29 years in good health.

The CDR3 reads CASKTGYEQYF. The CDR3 coding sequence is TGTGCCAGTAAAACAGGTTACGAGCAGTACTTC. This chain uses TRBV6-5 with TRBJ2-7; D might be TRBD1 (5 bases). This CDR3 comprises 11 residues. V was clipped by 9 bases and J by 4 bases, with 10 bases between them. The germline V gene has CDR1 MNHEY and CDR2 SVGAGI.

The chain links TRBV10-3 to TRBJ1-2; 9 bases are a match to TRBD1. J gave up 4 bases and V 5 bases, and 8 bases lay outside the gene matches. The CDR3 is 15 amino acids. Germline-derived CDR1 and CDR2 are ENHRY and SYGVKD. The CDR3 nucleotides read TGTGCCATCAGTACCCCCCAGGACAGGGGCTATGGCTACACCTTC. Translating it yields CAISTPQDRGYGYTF.

Many counts were recorded for this clonotype. This chain joins TRBV7-9 and TRBJ2-1; TRBD2 is a possible D gene (5 bases). The CDR3 covers 13 residues. V was trimmed by 7 bases and J by 8 bases, leaving 15 bases between them. The germline CDR1 and CDR2 sequences are SEHNR and FQNEAQ (reference sequence). CDR3 in DNA: TGTGCCAGCACCTCTCTAGGAGGCGATGAGCAGTTCTTC. It codes for CASTSLGGDEQFF.

In its sample, this clonotype was seen a few times. V gene TRBV19 combines with J gene TRBJ2-5, with TRBD2 matching over 11 bases. The CDR3 consists of 15 residues. V lost 3 bases and J lost 5; bases outside the gene matches: 5. The V gene's germline CDR1 is LNHDA and CDR2 SQIVND (reference sequence). The CDR3 nucleotides read TGTGCCAGTAGTATGCTCTGGACTAGCGGGGAGACCCAGTACTTC. Translating it yields CASSMLWTSGETQYF.

This clonotype was recorded a few times. The rearrangement uses TRBV25-1 and TRBJ2-7, with D uncertain. Between the trimmed V and J ends, which lost 7 bases and 0 bases, there was a span of 16 bases. The V gene's germline CDR1 is MGHDK and CDR2 SYGVNS. This CDR3 has 15 residues. The CDR3 coding sequence is TGTGCCAGCATGAGGAGTGGGGTTGACTCCTACGAGCAGTACTTC. This sequence encodes CASMRSGVDSYEQYF.

This clonotype was observed a few times. This chain connects TRBV6-1 to TRBJ1-5, with D perhaps TRBD1 (5 bases). V dropped 6 bases and J dropped 2 bases, with 11 bases sitting between them. CDR1 MNHNS and CDR2 SASEGT come from the germline V gene. The CDR3 extends over 14 amino acids. This CDR3 is CASSPDSRNQPQHF. The CDR3 DNA reads as TGTGCCAGCAGCCCCGACAGCCGCAATCAGCCCCAGCATTTT.

This clonotype occurred many times. V gene TRBV6-2 or TRBV6-3 combines with J gene TRBJ2-1; 11 bases fit TRBD2. CDR1 and CDR2 (germline): MNHEY, SVGEGT. Unmatched junction bases numbered 3, after V lost 10 bases and J lost 4 bases. The CDR3 length is 13 residues. The CDR3 sequence: CAIRTSGYNEQFF. The CDR3 nucleotides read TGTGCCATCCGGACTAGCGGGTACAATGAGCAGTTCTTC.

The table lists this clonotype with a few counts. This chain joins TRBV28 and TRBJ2-3, with 10 bases that match TRBD2. Per the germline V gene, CDR1 is MDHEN and CDR2 is SYDVKM. The CDR3 is 15 amino acids. The V and J ends lost 3 bases and 7 bases, in that order; junction bases with no gene match: 7. The CDR3: CASSFETSGPYTQYF. The DNA of the CDR3 is TGTGCCAGCAGTTTCGAGACTAGCGGGCCCTATACGCAGTATTTT.

The V gene is TRBV14, the J gene TRBJ2-7, with D uncertain. There are 15 residues in the CDR3. V was shortened by 2 bases and J by 3 bases, with 14 bases between the two germline ends. Germline V lookup: CDR1 SGHDN, CDR2 FVKESK. The CDR3 nucleotides are TGTGCCAGCAGCCAAACCCCCGACGCGGACTACGAGCAGTACTTC. Translated, it gives CASSQTPDADYEQYF.

This clonotype appeared a few times. The chain couples TRBV25-1 to TRBJ1-1; 7 bases map to TRBD1. The CDR3 is 11 amino acids. The germline V gene has CDR1 MGHDK and CDR2 SYGVNS. With 6 bases clipped from V and 13 bases from J, the junction kept 8 bases outside the gene matches. DNA of the CDR3: TGTGCCAGCAGCACGACAGGGAATGATTTCTTT. It translates to CASSTTGNDFF.

Notes on this clonotype: This sequence may be a read error, since a much larger clone differs from it by one base. This chain connects TRBV12-3 or TRBV12-4 to TRBJ2-3, with 11 bases aligning to TRBD1. V lost 5 bases and J lost 8; bases outside the gene matches: 9. This CDR3 is built from 15 residues. As DNA, the CDR3 is TGTGCCAGCAGTCAAGGGACAGGGGGGTCCACTACGCAGTATTTT. Translation: CASSQGTGGSTTQYF.

Ten or more counts support this clonotype. V gene TRBV5-6 combines with J gene TRBJ2-7; 7 bases line up with TRBD1. The CDR3 is 15 residues long. V dropped 0 bases and J dropped 1; count of bases not matched to a gene: 4. CDR1 and CDR2 from the germline V gene are SGHDT and YYEEEE. DNA of the CDR3: TGTGCCAGCAGCTTGGAACAGGGGAAATCCTACGAGCAGTACTTC. Protein product: CASSLEQGKSYEQYF.

The table lists this clonotype with a few counts. The chain recombines TRBV5-4 with TRBJ2-3; D is unresolved. CDR3 size: 14 residues. Trimming shortened V by 3 bases and J by 1 base, and 9 bases separated the two germline ends. Germline CDR1 is SGHNT and CDR2 is YYREEE (reference sequence). CDR3 sequence: CASSSLVGTDTQYF. The DNA of the CDR3 is TGTGCCAGCAGCTCCTTAGTCGGCACAGATACGCAGTATTTT.

This clonotype was recorded many times. This chain joins TRBV4-1 and TRBJ1-1; no clear D gene. Per the germline V gene, CDR1 is MGHRA and CDR2 is YSYEKL. The CDR3 has 15 amino acids. V lost 0 bases and J lost 0, with 8 bases in between. CDR3 nucleotide sequence: TGCGCCAGCAGCCAAGATCAGGCTATGAACACTGAAGCTTTCTTT. Translation: CASSQDQAMNTEAFF.

In its sample, this clonotype was seen once. The CDR3 coding sequence is TGTGCTAGTGGTTTTAATCCGAGCGAGACAGCTCAAGAGACCCAGTACTTC. Translation: CASGFNPSETAQETQYF. J is TRBJ2-5 and V is TRBV12-5; TRBD1 might be the D (5 bases). The CDR3 has 17 residues. Trimming stripped 3 bases from V and 2 bases from J, with 19 bases between. CDR1 is LGHNT and CDR2 is FRNRAP in the germline V gene.

The gene calls are TRBV7-6 and TRBJ2-1; D is possibly TRBD2 (6 bases). V lost 4 bases, J lost 1 base, and 20 bases lay in between. The CDR3 length is 18 residues. Germline V lookup: CDR1 SGHVS, CDR2 FNYEAQ. Here the CDR3 reads CASSSRDLGGRSYNEQFF. The CDR3 DNA reads as TGTGCCAGCAGCTCCCGGGACTTGGGGGGTCGGTCCTACAATGAGCAGTTCTTC.

This clonotype was observed at least ten times. The V and J genes are TRBV27 and TRBJ1-2; D is unresolved. Trimming left V 5 bases short and J 2 bases short, with 18 bases between. Germline V gene data show CDR1 as MNHEY and CDR2 as SMNVEV (reference sequence). The CDR3 sequence is 16 residues long. CDR3 sequence reads: CASSKIMQKYNYGYTF. The CDR3 nucleotides read TGTGCCAGCAGTAAGATAATGCAGAAATACAACTATGGCTACACCTTC.

In the case of this clonotype: This may be a read error: a much more frequent sequence differs by one nucleotide. The chain links TRBV12-3 or TRBV12-4 to TRBJ2-3, with D uncertain. The CDR3 is 14 residues long. CDR3 sequence reads: CTSSFVSLTDTQYF. The DNA of the CDR3 is TGTACCAGCAGTTTTGTCAGCTTGACAGATACGCAGTATTTT.

V and J are TRBV7-2 and TRBJ2-3; a weak D match, TRBD2 (5 bases). The V and J ends lost 1 base and 4 bases respectively, with 12 bases between them. In germline, CDR1 is SGHTA, CDR2 FQGNSA. The CDR3 loop spans 15 amino acids. In DNA form, the CDR3 reads TGTGCCAGCAGCTTAGAAGCGGCCGGGGCAGATACGCAGTATTTT. Residues: CASSLEAAGADTQYF.

The chain couples TRBV4-1 to TRBJ2-1; 13 bases line up with TRBD2. J lost 10 bases, V lost 4 bases, and 16 bases had no gene match. CDR3 size: 18 residues. The V gene's germline CDR1 is MGHRA and CDR2 YSYEKL. This chain's CDR3 is CASSPTYPRTSGRPEQFF. CDR3 DNA sequence: TGCGCCAGCAGCCCCACCTACCCGAGGACTAGCGGGAGACCCGAGCAGTTCTTC.

The V and J genes are TRBV19 and TRBJ2-7; D may be TRBD2 (6 bases). This CDR3 region has 14 residues. Looked up from germline, CDR1 is LNHDA and CDR2 is SQIVND (reference sequence). V was pared by 1 base and J by 3 bases, with 10 bases between. The CDR3 here is CASSIVAGSYEQYF. DNA for the CDR3: TGTGCCAGTAGTATAGTTGCGGGGAGCTACGAGCAGTACTTC.

The chain recombines TRBV4-1 with TRBJ2-1; no firm D call. Germline lookup yields CDR1 MGHRA and CDR2 YSYEKL. This CDR3 is 13 amino acids long. Trimming pared 5 bases from V and 8 bases from J, leaving 13 bases between. The CDR3 DNA is TGCGCCAGCAGCTTTCGCCTCTTGGATGAGCAGTTCTTC. Translated: CASSFRLLDEQFF.

This clonotype was observed a handful of times. The chain recombines TRBV19 with TRBJ2-1; 10 bases are shared with TRBD1. The trim removed 6 bases at V and 3 bases at J, leaving 11 bases unmatched. The germline gives CDR1 LNHDA, CDR2 SQIVND (reference sequence). This CDR3 has 17 residues. The CDR3 bases are TGTGCCAGTAGCAAAACGGGGGACAGGGGCCTCTACAATGAGCAGTTCTTC. Protein: CASSKTGDRGLYNEQFF.